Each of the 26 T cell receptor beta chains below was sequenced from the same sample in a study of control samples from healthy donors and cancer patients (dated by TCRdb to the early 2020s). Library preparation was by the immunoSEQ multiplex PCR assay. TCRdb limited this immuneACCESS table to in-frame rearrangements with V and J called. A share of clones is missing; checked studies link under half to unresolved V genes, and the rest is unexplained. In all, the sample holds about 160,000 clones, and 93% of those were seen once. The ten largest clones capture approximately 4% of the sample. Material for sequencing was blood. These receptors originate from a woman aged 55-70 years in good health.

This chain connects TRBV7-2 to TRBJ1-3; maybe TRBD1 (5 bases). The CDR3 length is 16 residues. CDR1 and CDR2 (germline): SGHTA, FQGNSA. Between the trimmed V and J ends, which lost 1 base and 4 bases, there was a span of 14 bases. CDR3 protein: CASSLVWGEVGNTIYF. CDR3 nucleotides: TGTGCCAGCAGCTTAGTTTGGGGGGAGGTCGGAAACACCATATATTTT.

CDR3 nucleotide sequence: TGTGCCAGCTCACCAACTCCGGGACAGACAACCTACGAGCAGTACTTC. It codes for CASSPTPGQTTYEQYF. The chain has TRBV18 and TRBJ2-7; 7 nucleotides agree with TRBD1. In germline, CDR1 is KGHSH, CDR2 LQKENI. Unmatched junction bases numbered 9, after V lost 2 bases and J lost 2 bases. The CDR3 loop spans 16 amino acids.

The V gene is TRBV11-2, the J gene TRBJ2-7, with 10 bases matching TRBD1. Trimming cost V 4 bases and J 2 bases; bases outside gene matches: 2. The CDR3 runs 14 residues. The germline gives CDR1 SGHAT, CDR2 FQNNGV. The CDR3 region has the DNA TGTGCCAGCAGCTGGGGGACAGGGGCCTACGAGCAGTACTTC. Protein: CASSWGTGAYEQYF.

The CDR3 DNA reads as TGTGCCAGCAGTTACCCATTCAGGGGATCACCCCTCCACTTT. Translating gives CASSYPFRGSPLHF. The V and J genes are TRBV6-2 or TRBV6-3 and TRBJ1-6; tentatively, D is TRBD1 (6 bases). The length of the CDR3 is 14 residues. V lost 2 bases and J 10 bases, leaving 12 bases between the germline ends. Germline CDR1 reads MNHEY; CDR2 reads SVGEGT.

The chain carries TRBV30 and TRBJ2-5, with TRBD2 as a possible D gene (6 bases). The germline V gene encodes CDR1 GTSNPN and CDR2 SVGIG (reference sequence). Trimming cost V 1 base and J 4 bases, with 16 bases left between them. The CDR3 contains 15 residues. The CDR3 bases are TGTGCCTGGAGTGAGCTTAGCGGAGGTTTAGAGACCCAGTACTTC. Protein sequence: CAWSELSGGLETQYF.

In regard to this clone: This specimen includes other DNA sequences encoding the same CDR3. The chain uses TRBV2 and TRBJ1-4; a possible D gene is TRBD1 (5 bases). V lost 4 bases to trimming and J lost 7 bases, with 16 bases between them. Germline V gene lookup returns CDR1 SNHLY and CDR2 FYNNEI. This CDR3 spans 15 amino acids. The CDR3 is CASSVSGPRSEKLFF. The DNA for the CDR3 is TGTGCCAGCAGTGTGTCGGGACCAAGGAGTGAAAAACTGTTTTTT.

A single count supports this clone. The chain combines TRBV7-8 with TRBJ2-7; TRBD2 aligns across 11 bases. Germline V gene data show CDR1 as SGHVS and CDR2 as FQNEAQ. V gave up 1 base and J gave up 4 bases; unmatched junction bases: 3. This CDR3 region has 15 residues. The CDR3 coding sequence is TGTGCCAGCAGCTTAGTAGCGGGGGGGTTGTACGAGCAGTACTTC. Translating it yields CASSLVAGGLYEQYF. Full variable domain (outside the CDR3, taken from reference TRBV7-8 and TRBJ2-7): GAGVSQSPRYKVAKRGQDVALRCDPISGHVSLFWYQQALGQGPEFLTYFQNEAQLDKSGLPSDRFFAERPEGSVSTLKIQRTQQEDSAVYLCASSLVAGGLYEQYFGPGTRLTVT.

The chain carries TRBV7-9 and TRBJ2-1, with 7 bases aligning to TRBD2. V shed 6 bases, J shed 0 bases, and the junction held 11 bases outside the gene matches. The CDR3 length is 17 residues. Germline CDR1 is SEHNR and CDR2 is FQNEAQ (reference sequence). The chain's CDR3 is CASRGGSRESSYNEQFF. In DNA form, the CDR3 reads TGTGCCAGCAGGGGGGGATCGCGGGAGAGCTCCTACAATGAGCAGTTCTTC.

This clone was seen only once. CDR3 sequence reads: CASKPSSGVFYNEQFF. CDR3 nucleotide sequence: TGTGCCAGCAAACCCTCTAGCGGGGTCTTCTACAATGAGCAGTTCTTC. The rearrangement links TRBV19 to TRBJ2-1; 9 bases fit TRBD2. This CDR3 has 16 residues. Trimming at V came to 9 bases and at J to 3 bases, leaving 12 bases not matched to a gene. CDR1 LNHDA and CDR2 SQIVND come from the germline V gene (reference sequence).

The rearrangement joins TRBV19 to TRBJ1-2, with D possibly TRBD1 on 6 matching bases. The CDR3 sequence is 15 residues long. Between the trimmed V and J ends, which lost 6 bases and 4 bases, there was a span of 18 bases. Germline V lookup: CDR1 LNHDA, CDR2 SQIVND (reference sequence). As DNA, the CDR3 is TGTGCCAGTAGATCTGAGGGGGATGGAATCTATGGCTACACCTTC. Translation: CASRSEGDGIYGYTF.

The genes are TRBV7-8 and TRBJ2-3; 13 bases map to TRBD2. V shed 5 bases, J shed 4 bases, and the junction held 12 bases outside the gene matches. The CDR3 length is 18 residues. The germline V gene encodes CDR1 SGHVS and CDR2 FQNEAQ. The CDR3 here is CASSTRLAGGQKSDTQYF. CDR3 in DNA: TGTGCCAGCAGCACGAGACTAGCGGGGGGACAAAAGTCAGATACGCAGTATTTT.

In nucleotides, the CDR3 is TGCGCCAGCAGCAACAAGGGTGGGGACGAGACCCAGTACTTC. Protein sequence: CASSNKGGDETQYF. The chain links TRBV4-3 to TRBJ2-5; possibly TRBD1 or TRBD2 for D (5 bases each). Germline values: CDR1 LGHNA, CDR2 YSLEER. The ends were cut back, 5 bases at V and 5 bases at J, with 15 bases in the middle. The CDR3 is made up of 14 amino acids.

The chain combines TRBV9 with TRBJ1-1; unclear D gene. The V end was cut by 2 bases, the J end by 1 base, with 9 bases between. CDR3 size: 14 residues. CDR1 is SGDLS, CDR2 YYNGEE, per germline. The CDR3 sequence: CASSVRAGNTEAFF. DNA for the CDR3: TGTGCCAGCAGCGTTCGGGCGGGGAACACTGAAGCTTTCTTT.

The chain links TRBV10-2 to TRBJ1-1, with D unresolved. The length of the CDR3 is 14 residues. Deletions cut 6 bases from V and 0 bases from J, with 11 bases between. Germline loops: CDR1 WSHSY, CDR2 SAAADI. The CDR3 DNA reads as TGCGCCAGCAGGGACGGGCCGGTGAACACTGAAGCTTTCTTT. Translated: CASRDGPVNTEAFF.

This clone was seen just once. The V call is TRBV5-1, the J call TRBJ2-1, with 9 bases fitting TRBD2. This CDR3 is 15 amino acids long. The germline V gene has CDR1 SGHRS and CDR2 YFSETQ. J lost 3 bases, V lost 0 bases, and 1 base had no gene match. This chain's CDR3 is CASSLGRGGYNEQFF. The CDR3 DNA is TGCGCCAGCAGCTTGGGGCGGGGGGGCTACAATGAGCAGTTCTTC.

The CDR3 DNA sequence: TGTGCCAGCAGTTTGGGAGGGGGAGAGACCCAGTACTTC. It translates to CASSLGGGETQYF. This sequence joins TRBV6-6 and TRBJ2-5; a possible D gene is TRBD2 (7 bases). CDR1 and CDR2 (germline): MNHNY, SVGAGI (reference sequence). CDR3 size: 13 residues. Trimming cost V 4 bases and J 4 bases, with 10 bases left between them.

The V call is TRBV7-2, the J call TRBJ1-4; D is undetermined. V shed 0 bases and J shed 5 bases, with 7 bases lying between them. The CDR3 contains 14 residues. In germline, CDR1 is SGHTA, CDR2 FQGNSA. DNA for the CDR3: TGTGCCAGCAGCTTAGCAGGGAGGAATGAAAAACTGTTTTTT. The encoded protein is CASSLAGRNEKLFF.

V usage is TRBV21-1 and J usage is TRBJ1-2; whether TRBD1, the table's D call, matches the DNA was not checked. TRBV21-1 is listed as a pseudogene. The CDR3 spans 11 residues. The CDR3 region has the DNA TGTGCCAGCAGCACTGGACAGAATCCCACCTTC. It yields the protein CASSTGQNPTF.

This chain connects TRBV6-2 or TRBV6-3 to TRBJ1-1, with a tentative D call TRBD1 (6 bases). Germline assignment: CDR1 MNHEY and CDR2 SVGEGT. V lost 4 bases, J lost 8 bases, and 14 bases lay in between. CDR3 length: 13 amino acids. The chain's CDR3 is CASSSTGKWEAFF. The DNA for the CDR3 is TGTGCCAGCAGTTCCACAGGGAAGTGGGAAGCTTTCTTT.

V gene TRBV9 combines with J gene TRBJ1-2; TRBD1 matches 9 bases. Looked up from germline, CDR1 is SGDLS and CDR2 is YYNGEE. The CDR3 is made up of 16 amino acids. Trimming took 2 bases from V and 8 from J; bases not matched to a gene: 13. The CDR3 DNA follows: TGTGCCAGCAGCGTTTCTTACCCACAGGGGGCAGGAGGCTACACCTTC. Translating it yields CASSVSYPQGAGGYTF.

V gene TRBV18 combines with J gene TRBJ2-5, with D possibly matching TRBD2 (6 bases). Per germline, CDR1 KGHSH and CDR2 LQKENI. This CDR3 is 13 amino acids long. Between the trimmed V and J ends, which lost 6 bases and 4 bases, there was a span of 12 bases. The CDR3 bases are TGTGCCAGCTCCCCCACCGGGAGAGAGACCCAGTACTTC. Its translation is CASSPTGRETQYF.

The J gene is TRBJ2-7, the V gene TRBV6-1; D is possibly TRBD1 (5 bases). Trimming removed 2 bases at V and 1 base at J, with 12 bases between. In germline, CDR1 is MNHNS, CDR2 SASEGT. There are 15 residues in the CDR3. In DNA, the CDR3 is TGTGCCAGCAGTGAATGGGCAGGGCAATCCTACGAGCAGTACTTC. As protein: CASSEWAGQSYEQYF.

This chain's CDR3 is CASSQGEGGYEQYF. The CDR3 DNA reads TGCGCCAGCAGCCAGGGAGAGGGGGGCTACGAGCAGTACTTC. The chain employs TRBV4-3 and TRBJ2-7; D possibly matches TRBD1 or TRBD2 (6 bases each). Germline V gene data show CDR1 as LGHNA and CDR2 as YSLEER. This CDR3 region has 14 residues. Trimming took 3 bases from V and 3 from J, leaving 12 bases between them.

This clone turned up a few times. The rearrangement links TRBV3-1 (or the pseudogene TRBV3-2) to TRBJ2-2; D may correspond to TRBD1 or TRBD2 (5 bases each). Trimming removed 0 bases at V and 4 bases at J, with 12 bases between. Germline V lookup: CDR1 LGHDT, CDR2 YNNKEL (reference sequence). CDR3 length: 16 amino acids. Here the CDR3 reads CASSQEWGFGTGELFF. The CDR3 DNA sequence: TGTGCCAGCAGCCAAGAGTGGGGGTTTGGCACCGGGGAGCTGTTTTTT.

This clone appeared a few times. CDR3 bases: TGTGCCACCAGCTTACTAACTTTCTCCTATAATTCACCCCTCCACTTT. Its translation: CATSLLTFSYNSPLHF. The gene calls are TRBV15 and TRBJ1-6; D uncertain. Germline CDR1 is LNHNV and CDR2 is YYDKDF (reference sequence). CDR3 length equals 16 residues. Trimming pared 5 bases from V and 0 bases from J, leaving 11 bases between.

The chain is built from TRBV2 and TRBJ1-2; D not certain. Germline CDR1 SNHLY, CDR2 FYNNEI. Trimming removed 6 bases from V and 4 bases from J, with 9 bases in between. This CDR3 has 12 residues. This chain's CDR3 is CASRGIAYGYTF. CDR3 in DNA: TGTGCCAGCAGAGGCATTGCCTATGGCTACACCTTC. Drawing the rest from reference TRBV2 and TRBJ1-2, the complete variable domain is EPEVTQTPSHQVTQMGQEVILRCVPISNHLYFYWYRQILGQKVEFLVSFYNNEISEKSEIFDDQFSVERPDGSNFTLKIRSTKLEDSAMYFCASRGIAYGYTFGSGTRLTVV.